This T cell receptor (beta chain) was identified in a study of T cells in Graves' hyperthyroidism and ophthalmopathy. CDR1 SNHLY and CDR2 FYNNEI come from the germline V gene. The CDR3 runs to 14 residues. Trimming took 9 bases from V and 4 from J, leaving 16 bases between them. Template material for amplifying TCR beta CDR3 regions consisted of RNA transcripts. The primer set for the first-round RT-PCR of the TCR CDR3 was HTBI. Via MiXCR, TCRdb re-called the multiplex PCR reads, giving one row per CDR3 protein. The sample holds 500,000 to 650,000 distinct CDR3 sequences, 46% seen once. Sequencing was carried out using peripheral blood or thyroid tissue (not recorded which). The rearrangement joins TRBV2 to TRBJ1-5; D gene unclear. The sequence was obtained from an adult woman with Graves' disease, either hyperthyroidism or ophthalmopathy (not recorded which). The CDR3 sequence is CASLNRGLNQPQHF. In DNA, the CDR3 is TGTGCCAGTTTGAACCGGGGTCTGAATCAGCCCCAGCATTTT.